This T cell receptor beta chain appears in the sequencing data of a study of cytomegalovirus exposure and HLA in healthy donors (dated by TCRdb to 2016 to 2017). Regarding the complete study: An earlier analysis of approximately 640 of the donors reported more than 250 Gb of sequence data and 100 million to 140 million unique TCR beta sequences from 190 million or so T cells. A later genetic analysis took genome-wide SNP genotypes for about 65% of the 666 donors and used that subset as a discovery cohort. On average, around 240,000 unique TCR beta nucleotide sequences were sequenced per donor among fewer than 500 genotyped donors of the cohort, with 15% to 20% of those sequences being non-productive. To decide whether each TCR beta V gene segment behaved as functional or pseudogenic, an earlier analysis of 587 of the donors relied on high-throughput TCR beta sequencing. Among the roughly 400 genotyped donors, under 90% belonged to the genetic ancestry cluster associated with self-reported Caucasian donors. The number of typed donors differed by locus: 629-630 for A, B, C, DRB1 and DQB1; 500 to 550 for DQA1; 600 to 610 for DPA1; and approximately 450 for DPB1. Besides the first cohort of hundreds of subjects, a separate validation cohort made up of 90 to 150 different subjects was used. The later analysis used no new phenotypic data to find candidate immune exposures, relying instead on TCR beta sequences and their occurrence across donors. An early release that covered fewer than 800 HLA-typed donors contained approximately 290 gigabases of sequencing data and around 80 million unique TCR sequences. HLA typing covered class I and class II loci at four-digit resolution. In a later analysis, previously published TCR beta repertoires from more than 500 donors were re-analyzed and high-resolution HLA genotyping was added so that TCR occurrence patterns could be studied. Donor age, sex, ethnicity and CMV serostatus were collected together with the repertoire data. Roughly 5 DR-DQ haplotypes were handled as single units for association and clustering, since linkage in the cohort was strong. The study was designed to test whether signatures of past pathogen exposure could be identified by cataloging public T cell receptors. All discovery cohort repertoires had been generated on a single sequencing platform. The T cell repertoires of 666 subjects were profiled by immunosequencing and related to cytomegalovirus serostatus. High-throughput TCR immunosequencing, statistical association of individual TCRs with disease status, and machine learning were combined to predict cytomegalovirus infection status.

As regards this clone: The clone's antigen remains unknown. Per-nucleotide qualities are absent, and no much larger clonotype sits a single base away.

Including the terminal cysteine and phenylalanine, the CDR3 comprises 15 residues. The sequence is cut down to CDR3 DNA, 45 bases in frame from base 1. Trimming takes 1 base off V and 4 bases off J; junction bases not matched to a gene: 6. CDR1 and CDR2, looked up from the germline V gene, are MGHRA and YSYEKL. Paper-wide results and their limitations: The classifier was reported to diagnose cytomegalovirus status with high specificity and sensitivity in both the original and validation cohorts. A few of the identified cytomegalovirus-associated TCR beta chains were confirmed in vitro to be specific for cytomegalovirus antigens. Linkage disequilibrium might explain the correlated functional status among segregating V segments, but an unknown experimental factor could not be excluded. A later analysis reported that several top co-occurrence clusters appeared linked to parvovirus B19, influenza, CMV and Epstein-Barr virus. In the study, around 150 TCR beta chains were listed as associated with cytomegalovirus. When HLA alleles, especially DR and DQ, strongly co-occurred, attributing TCR associations to individual alleles was difficult. A further reported finding was that TCR beta sequences accurately predicted the HLA-A and HLA-B alleles for most subjects in the first cohort. In this cohort, only TCR beta chains were sequenced, and detectable features were limited by the absence of alpha or paired-chain data. Compared with equally common non-associated chains, HLA-associated TCR beta chains in a later analysis were more clonally expanded and had lower generation probabilities. The sequencing pipeline was judged likely to have produced a cluster of highly shared sequence variants as a technical artifact. Across donors, most TCR sequences were observed very rarely, whereas some public TCRs were present in many individuals. In an earlier analysis of fewer than 700 of the donors, most TCR beta V segments appeared in productive rearrangements about 87% or about 30% of the time, broadly matching IMGT annotations. Because HLA typing was unavailable for some donors at each locus, only the typed subset was used in association tests. CMV serostatus was the only immune exposure information available for the cohort. Because counts were too low, some 17 rarely observed V segments, including chromosome 9 orphons, were left out of the earlier analysis of 587 of the donors. In a later analysis, around 17,000 TCR beta sequences were associated with specific HLA alleles at a false discovery rate of 0.05. In a later analysis, most CMV-associated TCR beta chains were found to appear HLA-restricted, with HLA associations seemingly driven largely by CMV exposure. In a later genetic analysis, fewer N-insertions in productive TCRs were reported among donors in an Asian-associated ancestry cluster than the approximately 670-donor mean. An association between a missense DCLRE1C variant and V-gene and J-gene trimming of TCR beta chains was found in a later genetic analysis and replicated in an independent cohort. The 87-base-pair reads could not distinguish some IMGT-functional V segments, including TRBV6-2 and TRBV6-3, so those segments were excluded. The authors suggested that the approach could potentially be extended to other disease states and immunological phenotypes. According to a later analysis, TCR association rates differed among HLA loci, with DRB1 alleles showing the most associated TCRs and HLA-C alleles showing the fewest. The presence/absence analyses assumed that sequencing depth was roughly uniform across donors, and that assumption may not be true.

Receptors were amplified or captured by the immunoSEQ multiplex PCR assay. For the multiplex PCR, a mixture combining 60 forward primers for TCR Vbeta segments and 13 reverse primers for TCR Jbeta segments was used. Amplification of the CDR3 region of rearranged TCR beta genes was performed with a multiplex PCR assay on genomic DNA. Amplified TCR beta libraries were sequenced as 87-base-pair reads on the Illumina HiSeq System. In the paper's pipeline: A later analysis counted some 80 million unique TCR beta chains across the 666 repertoires, and roughly 11 million of these chains were shared by at least two donors. Raw reads were error-corrected and collapsed into unique sequences with a nearest-neighbor algorithm that merged closely related sequences to remove PCR and sequencing errors. To assign V, D and J gene segments, CDR3 sequences were aligned to IMGT reference sequences. For a sequence to be retained, a match of at least six nucleotides was required to both a V gene segment and a J gene segment. Rearrangements were called productive when the CDR3 lacked stop codons and stayed in frame with V and J; all others were non-productive. CDR3 was defined according to IMGT convention as the region running from the second conserved V-encoded cysteine to the conserved J-encoded phenylalanine. In an earlier analysis of around 600 of the donors, sequences lacking an unambiguous match to a single V gene segment were excluded. An earlier analysis of several hundred of the donors called V segments functional above 56.7% productive rearrangements and segregating when the between-donor standard deviation exceeded 5%. A statistical classification framework was built for diagnosing cytomegalovirus status from the catalog of TCR beta chain sequences. In a later analysis, V and J genes were assigned by comparing TCR nucleotide sequences against IMGT/GENE-DB human TR gene sequences. A later analysis assigned CDR3 sequences and most-parsimonious VDJ recombination scenarios with the TCRdist pipeline. A later analysis defined each TCR beta chain by its CDR3 amino acid sequence plus V-gene family, and excluded reads lacking a unique V-gene family. As a way to deal with suspected cross-contamination and a sequencing artifact, a later analysis dropped roughly 600 nucleotide sequences that were highly shared and had low generation probability. In a later analysis, a clonal expansion index was calculated for each public chain from normalized within-repertoire ranks of inferred template counts. A later analysis computed generation probabilities with a VDJ recombination model fitted to out-of-frame rearrangements, and checked the results against IGoR. In a later analysis, hypergeometric tests were used to score TCR-TCR, TCR-HLA and TCR-CMV co-occurrence, with a repertoire-size bias correction applied to TCR pairs. False discovery rates were estimated in a later analysis by permuting HLA or CMV assignments 20 times. In a later analysis, co-occurring TCRs were grouped using DBSCAN, with TCRdist sequence similarity added in when clustering inside HLA-allele-positive subsets. Co-occurrence clustering excluded repertoires with fewer than 30,000 or more than 120,000 public chains, plus five with anomalous nucleotide sharing. Not all clones reach the TCRdb copy of this immuneACCESS table, which keeps in-frame sequences only. Checked studies attribute under half of the gap to unresolved V genes and leave the rest unexplained. V, J and clone size reflect that table, while D and trimming were determined from the DNA. The sample table lists just over 60,000 clones, around 87% of them with a count of one. The ten most abundant clones make up around 1.5% of the sample.

The cohort comprised more than 550 healthy bone marrow donors. All cohort members were sampled while nominally healthy, although unrecorded immune exposures were likely present. The donor tested CMV seronegative, placing the donor among the approximately 400 seronegative members of the cohort. Each donor provided a peripheral blood sample, and peripheral blood mononuclear cells were used for TCR beta sequencing. The Qiagen DNeasy Blood Extraction Kit was used to extract genomic DNA from the blood cell samples. The sample was PBMCs. The clonotype originates from a man in his late teens or twenties in good health and CMV-seronegative. The sequence is built from TRBV4-1 and TRBJ1-2, with 7 bases in between that match TRBD1. The CDR3 reads as follows: CASSQGAGGSYGYTF. DNA sequence: TGCGCCAGCAGCCAAGGGGCAGGGGGGTCCTATGGCTACACCTTC.